This T cell receptor (beta chain) emerged from a study of T cell responses to AZD1222 COVID-19 vaccine (dated by TCRdb to the early 2020s). Regarding the complete study: A total of 233 trial participants underwent TCR sequencing, of whom roughly 210 received two doses of AZD1222 and some 25 received two doses of the MenACWY control vaccine. Trial participants were enrolled by age into subgroups of 18-55, 56-69 and 70-plus years, and around 150, 28 and 57 TCR-sequenced participants, respectively, were included in these subgroups.

Turning to this clone: Its antigen is not yet known. No qualities accompany the bases; no much larger clone lies one base away.

Broad study findings and their caveats: Participants were mostly white British, with more females than males. The authors suggested clonal diversity may have been underestimated. Conclusions about previously exposed vaccinees are limited, since just six or seven AZD1222 recipients were seropositive for SARS-CoV-2 at baseline. The whole spike protein was spanned by vaccine-associated CD4 TCRs, and dominant responses were seen in regions 160-218 and 743-854. Because no day 14 peak-response samples were available, repertoires were characterized only after the peak T cell response. After two AZD1222 doses, both the breadth and the depth of spike-specific TCRs were significantly higher than at day 0 and than in MenACWY recipients. Epitopes outside the regions mutated in the B.1.351 and B.1.1.7 variants were reportedly recognized by nearly half of the unique spike-specific TCRs. The 56-69-year group was small, and its depth increase did not reach significance, likely because of low power.

The cysteine opens and the phenylalanine closes a CDR3 of 16 amino acids. CDR3 DNA only is kept here, 48 bases in frame from base 1. V is trimmed back by 2 bases and J by 4 bases, and the junction contains 7 bases that no gene match accounts for. The germline V gene yields MRHNA for CDR1 and SNTAGT for CDR2. Read against the paper, the sample's time point label means: about 28 days (+/-7) after the second vaccine dose. AZD1222 recipients whose second dose came at about 4 weeks and those whose second dose came at about 12 weeks were combined into one group, since spike-specific TCR depth and breadth did not differ between the two schedules. Samples from vaccinated people were obtained from the UK trials COV001 and COV002, which included a single-blind randomized controlled phase 2/3 trial of AZD1222 (ChAdOx1 nCoV-19) in healthy adults. For TCRbeta chain sequencing, PBMC samples were collected from trial participants at day 0 and at day 28 after the second dose.

The CDR3 regions of human TCRbeta chains were analyzed by immunosequencing. In the source study's methods: TCRs in the repertoires were compared against a reference library of SARS-CoV-2-specific TCRs that had been generated with the MIRA antigen-specificity platform. Breadth meant the fraction of unique TCRs that were SARS-CoV-2-associated, whereas depth meant the fraction of total T cells that were SARS-CoV-2-associated. Using the MIRA data, each spike-specific TCR was mapped to the spike region that the TCR reacts to and placed in a CD4 or CD8 class. Log10-transformed breadth and depth values were compared by one-way ANOVA with Sidak's multiple comparisons tests. TCRdb retrieved this table from immuneACCESS and kept in-frame rearrangements only. Not all clones are present; in checked studies, unresolved V genes account for under half, and no reason is known for the remainder. V and J calls and clone size follow that table, whereas D and trimming were derived from the DNA. Across this sample there are roughly 150,000 clones, with roughly nine tenths seen only once. Clones ranked in the top ten supply 0.85% to 1.1% of the sample.

This receptor was obtained from an adult who received the AZD1222 COVID-19 vaccine. Here the chain combines TRBV6-4 and TRBJ2-3, with TRBD2 identical over 9 junction bases. The sample in question was peripheral blood, obtained 28 days after the second AZD1222 dose. The CDR3 amino acid sequence is: CASSDGGGAGADTQYF. At the DNA level, the sequence is TGTGCCAGCAGTGACGGCGGGGGGGCCGGTGCAGATACGCAGTATTTT.